Listed below are T cell receptor beta chains from one sample, sequenced in a study of T-cell reconstitution after alpha-beta-depleted transplantation in children. TCRdb fed the PCR reads into MiXCR, producing one record per CDR3 protein. The repertoire consists of about 980,000 distinct CDR3 sequences, with about 29% occurring once and the leading ten covering 25% to 35%. This specimen was PBMCs, mostly from graft donor cells, taken 360 days after TCRalphabeta/CD19-depleted stem cell transplant. Every receptor here comes from a boy under two years old who had a stem cell transplant for SCID, so the T cells may come from the graft donor. The CDR3 runs from the conserved cysteine through the conserved F or W. The D gene is left open where the match is weak. Clone sizes are given selectively: once, few, many, or a class where the clone is expanded.

J | size | V | D | CDR3 | DNA
TRBJ2-5 | many | TRBV20-1 | . | CSASGRTAIETQYF | TGCAGTGCTAGTGGCAGGACAGCCATAGAGACCCAGTACTTC
TRBJ1-2 | . | TRBV29-1 | TRBD1 | CSVVPAGGVDGYTF | TGCAGCGTTGTCCCGGCAGGGGGCGTCGATGGCTACACCTTC
TRBJ2-4 | few | TRBV20-1 | . | CSARVTSTVPLIQYF | TGCAGTGCTAGAGTAACTAGCACAGTCCCTCTTATTCAGTACTTC
TRBJ2-1 | . | TRBV3-1 | TRBD1 | CASSQDFRTGIMNEQFF | TGTGCCAGCAGCCAAGATTTCAGGACAGGGATTATGAATGAGCAGTTCTTC
TRBJ1-6 | . | TRBV12-3/TRBV12-4 | TRBD1 | CASSPGQGSSSPLHF | TGTGCCAGCAGTCCGGGACAGGGAAGTAGTTCACCCCTCCACTTT
TRBJ2-7 | . | TRBV20-1 | . | CSAELGGYEQYF | TGCAGTGCTGAGTTAGGGGGCTACGAGCAGTACTTC
TRBJ1-1 | . | TRBV20-1 | . | CSARTVMNTEAFF | TGCAGTGCTAGAACTGTGATGAACACTGAAGCTTTCTTT
TRBJ1-2 | . | TRBV12-3/TRBV12-4 | . | CASSGVQGQGYTF | TGTGCCAGCAGCGGGGTCCAAGGCCAGGGCTACACCTTC
TRBJ1-1 | . | TRBV20-1 | . | CSARDSRGATEAFF | TGCAGTGCTAGAGACTCAAGGGGGGCCACTGAAGCTTTCTTT
TRBJ2-7 | . | TRBV5-1 | TRBD2 | CASSFWTSEIYEQYF | TGCGCCAGCAGCTTTTGGACTAGCGAGATCTACGAGCAGTACTTC
TRBJ2-1 | . | TRBV5-4 | TRBD2 | CASSLVPSGINEQFF | TGTGCCAGCAGCTTGGTCCCTAGCGGGATCAATGAGCAGTTCTTC
TRBJ1-1 | . | TRBV10-3 | . | CAISDLPVGLHRETEAFF | TGTGCCATCAGTGATCTCCCAGTGGGGCTACACCGGGAGACTGAAGCTTTCTTT
TRBJ2-3 | few | TRBV9 | . | CASSVGIGVVTDTQYF | TGTGCCAGCAGCGTGGGTATTGGGGTGGTCACAGATACGCAGTATTTT
TRBJ1-1 | . | TRBV29-1 | . | CSVVRGERGEAFF | TGCAGCGTTGTCCGGGGGGAACGGGGAGAAGCTTTCTTT
TRBJ2-1 | . | TRBV4-1 | TRBD1 | CASSPWTGREQFF | TGCGCCAGCAGCCCCTGGACAGGGCGAGAGCAGTTCTTC
TRBJ1-3 | . | TRBV29-1 | . | CSVEDRVGNTIYF | TGCAGCGTTGAAGATAGGGTCGGAAACACCATATATTTT
TRBJ2-7 | few | TRBV5-1 | . | CASSRGLVYEQYF | TGCGCCAGCAGCCGGGGACTCGTCTACGAGCAGTACTTC